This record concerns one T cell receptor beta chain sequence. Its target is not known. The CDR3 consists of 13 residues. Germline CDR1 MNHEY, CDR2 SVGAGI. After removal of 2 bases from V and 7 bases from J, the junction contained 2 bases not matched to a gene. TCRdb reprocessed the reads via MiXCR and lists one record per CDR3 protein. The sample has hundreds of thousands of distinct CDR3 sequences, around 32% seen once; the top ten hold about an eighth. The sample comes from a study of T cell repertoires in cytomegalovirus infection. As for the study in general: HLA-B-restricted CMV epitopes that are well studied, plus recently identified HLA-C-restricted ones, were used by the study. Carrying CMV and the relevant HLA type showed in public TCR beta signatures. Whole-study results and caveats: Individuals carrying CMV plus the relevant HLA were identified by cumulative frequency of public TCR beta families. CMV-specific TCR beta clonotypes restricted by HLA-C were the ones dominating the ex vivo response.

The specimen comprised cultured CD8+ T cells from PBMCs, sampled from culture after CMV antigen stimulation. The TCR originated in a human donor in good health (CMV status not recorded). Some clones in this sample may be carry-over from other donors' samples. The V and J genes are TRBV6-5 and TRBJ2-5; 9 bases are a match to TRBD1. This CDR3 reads CASSYGGQGTQYF. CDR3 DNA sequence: TGTGCCAGCAGTTACGGGGGACAGGGGACCCAGTACTTC.